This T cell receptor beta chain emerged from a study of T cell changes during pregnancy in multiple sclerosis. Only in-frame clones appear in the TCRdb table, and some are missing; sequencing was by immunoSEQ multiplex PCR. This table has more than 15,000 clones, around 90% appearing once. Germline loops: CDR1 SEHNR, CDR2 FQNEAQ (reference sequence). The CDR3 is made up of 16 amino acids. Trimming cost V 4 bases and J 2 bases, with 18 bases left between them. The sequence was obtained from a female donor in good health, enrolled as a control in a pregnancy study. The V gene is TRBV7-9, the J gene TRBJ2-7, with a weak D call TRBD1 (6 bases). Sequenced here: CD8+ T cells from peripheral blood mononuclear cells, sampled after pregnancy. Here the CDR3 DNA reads TGTGCCAGCAGCTCTTCCACAGGGCTTAGTACCTACGAGCAGTACTTC. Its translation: CASSSSTGLSTYEQYF. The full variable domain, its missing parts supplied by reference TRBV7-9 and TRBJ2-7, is DTGVSQNPRHKITKRGQNVTFRCDPISEHNRLYWYRQTLGQGPEFLTYFQNEAQLEKSRLLSDRFSAERPKGSFSTLEIQRTEQGDSAMYLCASSSSTGLSTYEQYFGPGTRLTVT.